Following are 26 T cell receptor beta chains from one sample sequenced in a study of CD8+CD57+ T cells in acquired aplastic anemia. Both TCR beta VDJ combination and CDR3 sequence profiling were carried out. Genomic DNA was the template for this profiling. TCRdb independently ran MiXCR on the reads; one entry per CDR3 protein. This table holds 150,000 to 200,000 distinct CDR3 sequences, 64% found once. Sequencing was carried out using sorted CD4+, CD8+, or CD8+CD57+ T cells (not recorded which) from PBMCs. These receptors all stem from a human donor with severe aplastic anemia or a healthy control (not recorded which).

CDR3 sequence (DNA): TGTGCCACGTCGGCTCCCAAAAGCTCCTATAATTCACCCCTCCACTTT. It specifies CATSAPKSSYNSPLHF. V and J are TRBV6-1 and TRBJ1-6, with unresolved D. V was shortened by 10 bases and J by 0 bases, with 16 bases between the two germline ends. This CDR3 spans 16 amino acids. In germline, CDR1 is MNHNS, CDR2 SASEGT.

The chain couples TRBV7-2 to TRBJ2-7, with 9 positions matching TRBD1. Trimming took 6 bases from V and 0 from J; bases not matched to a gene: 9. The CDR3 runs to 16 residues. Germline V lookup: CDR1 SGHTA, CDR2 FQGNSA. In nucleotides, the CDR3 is TGTGCCAGCAGATCCGGGACAGGGTTCAACTCCTACGAGCAGTACTTC. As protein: CASRSGTGFNSYEQYF.

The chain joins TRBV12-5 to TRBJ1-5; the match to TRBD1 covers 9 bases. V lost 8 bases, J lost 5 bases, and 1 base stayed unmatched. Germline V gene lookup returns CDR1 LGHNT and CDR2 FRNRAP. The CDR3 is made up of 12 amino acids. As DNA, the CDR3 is TGTGCTAGTCGGGACAGGGATCAGCCCCAGCATTTT. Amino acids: CASRDRDQPQHF.

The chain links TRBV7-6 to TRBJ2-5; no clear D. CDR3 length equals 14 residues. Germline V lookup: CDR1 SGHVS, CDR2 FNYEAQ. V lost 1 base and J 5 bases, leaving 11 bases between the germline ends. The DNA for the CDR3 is TGTGCCAGCAGCTTAGATATGGGGTTGGAGACCCAGTACTTC. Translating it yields CASSLDMGLETQYF.

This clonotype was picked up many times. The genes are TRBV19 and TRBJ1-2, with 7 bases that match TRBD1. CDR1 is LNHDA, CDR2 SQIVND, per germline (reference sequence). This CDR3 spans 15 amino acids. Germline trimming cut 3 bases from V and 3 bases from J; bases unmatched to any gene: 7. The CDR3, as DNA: TGTGCCAGTAGTATTGGAACAGGGGCACACTATGGCTACACCTTC. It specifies CASSIGTGAHYGYTF.

The CDR3 spells CAISESADGGEQYF. CDR3 nucleotides: TGTGCCATCAGTGAGTCAGCTGATGGGGGGGAGCAGTACTTC. The V call is TRBV10-3, the J call TRBJ2-7, with D perhaps TRBD2 (6 bases). The CDR3 length is 14 residues. Germline-derived CDR1 and CDR2 are ENHRY and SYGVKD. Between the trimmed V and J ends, which lost 0 bases and 7 bases, there was a span of 13 bases.

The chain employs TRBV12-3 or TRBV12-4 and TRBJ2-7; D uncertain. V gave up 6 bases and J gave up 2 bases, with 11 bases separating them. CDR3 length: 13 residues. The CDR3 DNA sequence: TGTGCCAGCAGCACCACTGTTGCCTACGAGCAGTACTTC. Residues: CASSTTVAYEQYF.

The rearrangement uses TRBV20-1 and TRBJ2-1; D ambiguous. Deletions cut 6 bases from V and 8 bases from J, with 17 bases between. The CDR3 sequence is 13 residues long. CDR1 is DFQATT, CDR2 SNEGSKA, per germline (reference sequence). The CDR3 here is CSAPLGDGDEQFF. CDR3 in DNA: TGCAGTGCGCCGCTAGGTGATGGGGATGAGCAGTTCTTC.

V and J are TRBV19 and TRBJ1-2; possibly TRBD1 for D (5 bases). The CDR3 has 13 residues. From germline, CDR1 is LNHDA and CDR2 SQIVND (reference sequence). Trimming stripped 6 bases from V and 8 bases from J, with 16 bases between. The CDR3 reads CASRRDLQRGYTF. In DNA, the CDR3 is TGTGCCAGTAGGAGGGACTTACAAAGGGGCTACACCTTC. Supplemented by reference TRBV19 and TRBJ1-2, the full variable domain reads DGGITQSPKYLFRKEGQNVTLSCEQNLNHDAMYWYRQDPGQGLRLIYYSQIVNDFQKGDIAEGYSVSREKKESFPLTVTSAQKNPTAFYLCASRRDLQRGYTFGSGTRLTVV.

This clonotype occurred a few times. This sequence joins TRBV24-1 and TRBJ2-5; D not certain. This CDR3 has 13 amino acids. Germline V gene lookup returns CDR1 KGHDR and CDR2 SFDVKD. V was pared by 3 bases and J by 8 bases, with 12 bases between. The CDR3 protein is CATSDPSELTQYF. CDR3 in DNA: TGTGCCACCAGTGATCCAAGCGAGTTAACCCAGTACTTC.

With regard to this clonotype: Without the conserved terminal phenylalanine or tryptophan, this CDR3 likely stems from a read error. The CDR3 nucleotides read TGTGCCACCAGCAGAGGAGGGACAGTCGGCGGCGAGACCCAGTACTCC. This gives the protein CATSRGGTVGGETQYS. This chain links TRBV15 with TRBJ2-5; 7 bases are a match to TRBD1. V shed 1 base and J 5 bases; nucleotides not matched to a gene: 10. Germline CDR1 is LNHNV and CDR2 is YYDKDF (reference sequence). The CDR3 consists of 16 residues.

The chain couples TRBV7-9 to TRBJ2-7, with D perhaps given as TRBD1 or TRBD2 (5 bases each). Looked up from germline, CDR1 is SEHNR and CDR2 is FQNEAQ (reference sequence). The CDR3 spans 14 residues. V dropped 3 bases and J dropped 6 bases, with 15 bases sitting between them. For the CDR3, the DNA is TGTGCCAGCAGCTTGGGAAGAGGGGCATTCGAGCAGTACTTC. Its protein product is CASSLGRGAFEQYF.

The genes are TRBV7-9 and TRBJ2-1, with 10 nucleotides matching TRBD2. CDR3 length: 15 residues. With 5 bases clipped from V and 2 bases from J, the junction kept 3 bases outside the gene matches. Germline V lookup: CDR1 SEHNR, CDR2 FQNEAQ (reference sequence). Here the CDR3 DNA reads TGTGCCAGCAGCCCTAGCGGGGGAACCTACAATGAGCAGTTCTTC. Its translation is CASSPSGGTYNEQFF.

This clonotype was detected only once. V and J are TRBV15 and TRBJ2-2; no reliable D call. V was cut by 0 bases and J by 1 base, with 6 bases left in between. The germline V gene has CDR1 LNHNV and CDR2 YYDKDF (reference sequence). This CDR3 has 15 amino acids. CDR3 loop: CATSREVLNTGELFF. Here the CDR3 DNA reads TGTGCCACCAGCAGAGAGGTTCTGAACACCGGGGAGCTGTTTTTT. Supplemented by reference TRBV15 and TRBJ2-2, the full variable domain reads DAMVIQNPRYQVTQFGKPVTLSCSQTLNHNVMYWYQQKSSQAPKLLFHYYDKDFNNEADTPDNFQSRRPNTSFCFLDIRSPGLGDTAMYLCATSREVLNTGELFFGEGSRLTVL.

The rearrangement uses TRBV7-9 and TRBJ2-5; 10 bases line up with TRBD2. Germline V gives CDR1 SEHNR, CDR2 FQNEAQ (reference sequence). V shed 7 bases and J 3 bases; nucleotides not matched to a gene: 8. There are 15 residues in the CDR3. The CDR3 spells CASTPSGRAEETQYF. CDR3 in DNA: TGTGCCAGCACCCCCAGCGGGAGGGCCGAAGAGACCCAGTACTTC.

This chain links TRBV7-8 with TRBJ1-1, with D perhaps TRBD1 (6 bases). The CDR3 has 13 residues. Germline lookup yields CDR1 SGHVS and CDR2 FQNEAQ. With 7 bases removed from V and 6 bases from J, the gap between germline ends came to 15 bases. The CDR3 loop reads CASTPPTGSEAFF. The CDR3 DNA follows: TGTGCCAGCACCCCCCCTACAGGGTCTGAAGCTTTCTTT.

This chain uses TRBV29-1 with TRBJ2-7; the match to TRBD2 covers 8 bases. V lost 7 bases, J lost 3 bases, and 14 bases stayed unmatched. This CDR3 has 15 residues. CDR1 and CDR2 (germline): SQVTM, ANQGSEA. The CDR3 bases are TGCAGCGGTTCGGGGTCCCGGGAGGGACTCTACGAGCAGTACTTC. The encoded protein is CSGSGSREGLYEQYF.

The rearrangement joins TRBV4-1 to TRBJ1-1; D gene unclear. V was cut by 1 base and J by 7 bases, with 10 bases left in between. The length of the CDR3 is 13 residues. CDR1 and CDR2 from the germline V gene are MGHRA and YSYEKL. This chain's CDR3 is CASSQVSGIEAFF. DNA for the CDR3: TGCGCCAGCAGCCAAGTTTCGGGAATTGAAGCTTTCTTT.

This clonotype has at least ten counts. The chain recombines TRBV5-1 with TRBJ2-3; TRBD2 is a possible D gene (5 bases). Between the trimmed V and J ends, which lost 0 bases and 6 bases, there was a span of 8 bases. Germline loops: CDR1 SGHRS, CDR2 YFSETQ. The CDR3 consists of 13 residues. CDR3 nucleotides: TGCGCCAGCAGCTTGGTATCGGGGGATACGCAGTATTTT. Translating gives CASSLVSGDTQYF.

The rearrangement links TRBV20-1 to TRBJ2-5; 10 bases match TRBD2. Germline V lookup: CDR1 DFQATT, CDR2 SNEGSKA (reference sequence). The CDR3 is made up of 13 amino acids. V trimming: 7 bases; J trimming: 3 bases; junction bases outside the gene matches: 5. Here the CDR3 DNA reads TGCAGTGAGGGCCTAGCGGGGGAAGAGACCCAGTACTTC. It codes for CSEGLAGEETQYF.

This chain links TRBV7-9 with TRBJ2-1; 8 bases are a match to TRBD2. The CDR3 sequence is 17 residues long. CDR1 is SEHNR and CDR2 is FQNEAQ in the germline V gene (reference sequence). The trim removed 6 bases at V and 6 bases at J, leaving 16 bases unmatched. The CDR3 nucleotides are TGTGCCAGCAGTTCACCGCCCGTAGCGGGGCCTATCAATGAGCAGTTCTTC. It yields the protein CASSSPPVAGPINEQFF.

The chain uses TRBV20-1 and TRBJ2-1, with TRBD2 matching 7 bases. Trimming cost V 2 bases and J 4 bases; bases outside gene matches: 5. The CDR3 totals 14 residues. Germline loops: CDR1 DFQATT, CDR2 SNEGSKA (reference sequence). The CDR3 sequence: CSARRASGYNEQFF. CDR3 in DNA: TGCAGTGCTAGACGGGCTAGCGGTTACAATGAGCAGTTCTTC.

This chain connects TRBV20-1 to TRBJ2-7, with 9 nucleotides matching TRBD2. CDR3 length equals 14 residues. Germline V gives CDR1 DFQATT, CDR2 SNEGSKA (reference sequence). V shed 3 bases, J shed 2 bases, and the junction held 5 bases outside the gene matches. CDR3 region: CSASDLAGTYEQYF. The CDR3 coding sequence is TGCAGTGCTAGCGATCTAGCGGGAACCTACGAGCAGTACTTC.

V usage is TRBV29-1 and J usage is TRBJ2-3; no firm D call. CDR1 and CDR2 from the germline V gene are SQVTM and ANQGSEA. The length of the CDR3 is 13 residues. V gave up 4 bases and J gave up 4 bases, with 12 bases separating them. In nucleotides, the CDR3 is TGCAGCGTTGGGTACGGGTCGGCAGATACGCAGTATTTT. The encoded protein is CSVGYGSADTQYF.

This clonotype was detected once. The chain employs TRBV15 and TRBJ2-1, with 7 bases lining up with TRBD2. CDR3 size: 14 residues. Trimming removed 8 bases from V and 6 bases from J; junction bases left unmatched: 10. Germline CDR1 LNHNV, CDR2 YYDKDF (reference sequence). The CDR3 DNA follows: TGTGCCACCGAACTAGCGATCGGGGTCAATGAGCAGTTCTTC. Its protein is CATELAIGVNEQFF.

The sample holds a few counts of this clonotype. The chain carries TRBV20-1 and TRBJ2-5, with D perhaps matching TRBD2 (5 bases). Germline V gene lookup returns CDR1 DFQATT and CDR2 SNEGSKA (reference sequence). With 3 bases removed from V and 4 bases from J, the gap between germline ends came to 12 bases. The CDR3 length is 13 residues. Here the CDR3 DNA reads TGCAGTGCTAGTCCCGGGGTGGTAGAGACCCAGTACTTC. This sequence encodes CSASPGVVETQYF.